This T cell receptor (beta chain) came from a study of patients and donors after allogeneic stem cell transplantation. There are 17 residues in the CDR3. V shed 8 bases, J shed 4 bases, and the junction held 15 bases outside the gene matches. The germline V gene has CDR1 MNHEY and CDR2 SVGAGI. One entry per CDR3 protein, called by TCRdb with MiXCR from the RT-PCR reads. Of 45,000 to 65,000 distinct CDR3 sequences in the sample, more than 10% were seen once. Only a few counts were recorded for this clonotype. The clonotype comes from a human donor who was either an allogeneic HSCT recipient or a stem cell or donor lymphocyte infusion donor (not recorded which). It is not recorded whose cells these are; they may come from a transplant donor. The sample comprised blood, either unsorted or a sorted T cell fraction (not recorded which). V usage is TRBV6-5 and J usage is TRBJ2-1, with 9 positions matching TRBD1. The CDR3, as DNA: TGTGCCAGCTCTTCCGAACCGGACAGGGGAGTTTACAATGAGCAGTTCTTC. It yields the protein CASSSEPDRGVYNEQFF.